This T cell receptor (beta chain) was sequenced in a study of PD-L1 blockade in urothelial cancer. As for the study in general: The analyses of blood took place 3 weeks (second dose) and 6 weeks after treatment start. A median blood sample held around 150,000 T cells and tens of thousands of unique TCRs.

Germline CDR1 reads GTSNPN; CDR2 reads SVGIG (reference sequence). The junction had 5 bases not matched to a gene; V was cut back by 3 bases and J by 8 bases. The CDR3 sequence is 12 residues long. The templates were synthetic TCR analogs, and they were spiked into each PCR. The assay was immunoSEQ multiplex PCR, and TCRdb's table has in-frame clones only and misses some. The table records more than 65,000 clones, approximately 86% of them present only once. Patients presented with locally advanced or metastatic urothelial carcinoma. This specimen consisted of PBMCs, obtained around atezolizumab (anti-PD-L1) treatment. This rearrangement joins TRBV30 to TRBJ1-2; 8 bases match TRBD1. The sequence was collected from a woman in her seventies with urothelial cancer. CDR3 in DNA: TGTGCCTGGAGACAGGGGGGCGGCGGCTACACCTTC. This translates into CAWRQGGGGYTF.